This entry describes one TCR beta chain. The CDR3 totals 15 residues. Germline loops: CDR1 SGHNT, CDR2 YYREEE (reference sequence). V shed 3 bases and J shed 5 bases, with 14 bases lying between them. Original data processing: Amplified reference gene primers provided the basis for estimating nucleated cell counts. TCRdb's table, derived via immunoSEQ multiplex PCR, lists solely in-frame clones and lacks some. V, J and clone size reflect that table, while D and trimming were determined from the DNA. The sample shows approximately 220,000 clones, roughly nine tenths of them seen only once. This specimen comes from a study of blood T cell repertoires in COVID-19. Across the whole study: Sites in the United States, Italy and Spain provided acute and convalescent COVID-19 samples. PBMCs, B-cell-depleted T cells, or T cells were the source of the cDNA or gDNA that made up the material.

This sequence joins TRBV5-4 and TRBJ1-4; D not resolved. Sequencing was performed on peripheral blood. The source of this sequence is a middle-aged man with acute or convalescent COVID-19. The CDR3 DNA sequence: TGTGCCAGCAGCTGGTCCCCGGGAGGGAATGAAAAACTGTTTTTT. This encodes CASSWSPGGNEKLFF. Using reference TRBV5-4 and TRBJ1-4 for the parts outside the CDR3, the full variable domain is ETGVTQSPTHLIKTRGQQVTLRCSSQSGHNTVSWYQQALGQGPQFIFQYYREEENGRGNFPPRFSGLQFPNYSSELNVNALELDDSALYLCASSWSPGGNEKLFFGSGTQLSVL.